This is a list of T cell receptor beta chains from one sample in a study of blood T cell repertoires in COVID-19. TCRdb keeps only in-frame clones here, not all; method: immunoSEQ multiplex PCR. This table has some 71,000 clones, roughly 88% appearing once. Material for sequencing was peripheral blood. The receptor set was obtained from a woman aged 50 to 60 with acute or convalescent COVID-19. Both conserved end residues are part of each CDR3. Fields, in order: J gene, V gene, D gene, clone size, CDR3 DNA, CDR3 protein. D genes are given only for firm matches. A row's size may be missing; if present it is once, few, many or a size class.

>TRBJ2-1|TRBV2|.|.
TGTGCCAGCAGTCGGGCGGGCTACAATGAGCAGTTCTTC
CASSRAGYNEQFF
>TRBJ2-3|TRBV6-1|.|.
TGTGCCAGCAGTGGAGCTTGGGGCGGAGGGTCAGATACGCAGTATTTT
CASSGAWGGGSDTQYF
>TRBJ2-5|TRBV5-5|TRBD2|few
TGTGCCAGCAGCTTAGCTACTAGCGGGGGGGCTTTCCGAGAGACCCAGTACTTC
CASSLATSGGAFRETQYF
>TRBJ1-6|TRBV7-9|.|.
TGTGCCAGCAGCTTACAGGGTAGTAGAGATTCACCCCTCCACTTT
CASSLQGSRDSPLHF
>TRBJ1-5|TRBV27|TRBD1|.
TGTGCCAGCAGTTACGGGACAGGGGGCGGAGATCAGCCCCAGCATTTT
CASSYGTGGGDQPQHF
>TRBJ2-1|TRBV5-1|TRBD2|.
TGCGCCAGCAGTCAAGGGACTAGCGCTCCCAATGAGCAGTTCTTC
CASSQGTSAPNEQFF
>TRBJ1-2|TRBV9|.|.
TGTGCCAGCAGCGTACTCTGGGACAAAAACTATGGCTACACCTTC
CASSVLWDKNYGYTF
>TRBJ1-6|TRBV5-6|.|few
TGTGCCAGCAGCTTGCGGGAGAAAAATTCACCCCTCCACTTT
CASSLREKNSPLHF
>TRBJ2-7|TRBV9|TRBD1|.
TGTGCCAGCAGCGTCGGGTCCGCAGGGGGCCACTACGAGCAGTACTTC
CASSVGSAGGHYEQYF
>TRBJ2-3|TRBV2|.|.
TGTGCCAGCACTCGCACAGATACGCAGTATTTT
CASTRTDTQYF
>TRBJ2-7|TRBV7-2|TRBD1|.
TGTGCCAGCACCTTGACAGGGGCGTTCTACGAGCAGTACTTC
CASTLTGAFYEQYF
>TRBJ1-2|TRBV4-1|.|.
TGCGCCAGCAGTGGCTCAGGGTGGGGCTACACCTTC
CASSGSGWGYTF
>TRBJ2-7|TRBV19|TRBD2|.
TGTGCCAGTAGTTCCCGACTAGCGGAGCGCTACGAGCAGTACTTC
CASSSRLAERYEQYF
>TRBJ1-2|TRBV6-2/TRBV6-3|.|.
TGTGCCAGCAGTTATGGCAATCCTAACTATGGCTACACCTTC
CASSYGNPNYGYTF
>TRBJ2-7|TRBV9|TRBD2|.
TGTGCCAGCAGCGTAGGTCTAGCGGGGATCCACGAGCAGTACTTC
CASSVGLAGIHEQYF
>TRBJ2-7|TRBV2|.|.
TGTGCCAGCGACGACACCGAGAACTCCTACGAGCAGTACTTC
CASDDTENSYEQYF
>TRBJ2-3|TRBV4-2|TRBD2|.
TGTGCCAGCAGCCACCCCCCTACGGGAGGGCGGGATACGCAGTATTTT
CASSHPPTGGRDTQYF
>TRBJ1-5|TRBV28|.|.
TGTGCCAGCAGAAAACAGGGTTATAGCAATCAGCCCCAGCATTTT
CASRKQGYSNQPQHF
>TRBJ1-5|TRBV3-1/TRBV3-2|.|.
TGTGCCAGCAGCCCGACGGTAGGGGTGAAGAAGCCCCAGCATTTT
CASSPTVGVKKPQHF
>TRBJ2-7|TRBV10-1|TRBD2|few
TGCGCCAGCAGTGAGTCCGGGACTAGCGGGAGGGCCCTCTACGAGCAGTACTTC
CASSESGTSGRALYEQYF
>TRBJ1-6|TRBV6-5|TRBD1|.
TGTGCCAGCAGTTACTTTGGACAGGGATTAAATTCACCCCTCCACTTT
CASSYFGQGLNSPLHF
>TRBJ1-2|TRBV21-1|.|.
TGTGCCCACTTCAACTCCCGGCAGGGCCGGCGCTATGGCTACACCTTC
CAHFNSRQGRRYGYTF
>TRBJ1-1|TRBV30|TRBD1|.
TGTGCCTGGGGACAGGGACAGAAGACTGAAGCTTTCTTT
CAWGQGQKTEAFF
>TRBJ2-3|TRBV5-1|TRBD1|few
TGCGCCAGCAGCTCCGGACAGGGTAGCACAGATACGCAGTATTTT
CASSSGQGSTDTQYF
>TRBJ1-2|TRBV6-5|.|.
TGTGCCAGCAGATTAGACAGGTCGTATGGCTACACCTTC
CASRLDRSYGYTF
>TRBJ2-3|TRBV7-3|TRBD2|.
TGTGCCAGCAGCCCCGGGACTAGCGGAGGGATCACAGATACGCAGTATTTT
CASSPGTSGGITDTQYF
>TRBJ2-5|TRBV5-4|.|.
TGTGCCAGCAGCTTGAAACTGGCCGGGGAGACCCAGTACTTC
CASSLKLAGETQYF
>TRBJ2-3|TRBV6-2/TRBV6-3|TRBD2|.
TGTGCCAGCAGCCGCCAGCGGGGGTGGGTGGCAGATACGCAGTATTTT
CASSRQRGWVADTQYF
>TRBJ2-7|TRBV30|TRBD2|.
TGTGCCTGGACAGCGGGGGGCTACGAGCAGTACTTC
CAWTAGGYEQYF
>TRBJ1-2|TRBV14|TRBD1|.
TGTGCCAGCAGCTCAGAAGGGTTTTACTGGCGTGACAGGGGAGGTTATGGCTACACCTTC
CASSSEGFYWRDRGGYGYTF
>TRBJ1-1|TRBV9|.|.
TGTGCCAGCAGCGCCGGGAGGGTGTCTGAAGCTTTCTTT
CASSAGRVSEAFF
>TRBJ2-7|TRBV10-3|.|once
TGTGCCATATCAGTGGAACCGCGGGCCGATTATACTTACGAGCAGTACTTC
CAISVEPRADYTYEQYF
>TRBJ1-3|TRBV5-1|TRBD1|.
TGCGCCAGCAGCGCGACGGGACAGGGAAATTCTGGAAACACCATATATTTT
CASSATGQGNSGNTIYF
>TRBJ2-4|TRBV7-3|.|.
TGTGCCAGCAGCCCAATTTGGACTTCGACTACCAAAAACATTCAGTACTTC
CASSPIWTSTTKNIQYF
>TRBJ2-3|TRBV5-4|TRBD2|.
TGTGCCAGCCGCTCGCGGGAGGATGGCACAGATACGCAGTATTTT
CASRSREDGTDTQYF
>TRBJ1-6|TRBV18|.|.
TGTGCCAGCTCCCCGGGGGGCCTTGATTCACCCCTCCACTTT
CASSPGGLDSPLHF
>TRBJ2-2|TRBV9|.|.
TGTGCCAGCAGCGTAGGAGGGTTGGGCACCGGGGAGCTGTTTTTT
CASSVGGLGTGELFF
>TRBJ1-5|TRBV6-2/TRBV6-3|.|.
TGTGCCAGCAGTTACAGGGGCAACAATCAGCCCCAGCATTTT
CASSYRGNNQPQHF
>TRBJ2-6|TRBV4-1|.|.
TGCGCCAGCAGCCGCGGACAGACTGGGGCCAACGTCCTGACTTTC
CASSRGQTGANVLTF
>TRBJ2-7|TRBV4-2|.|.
TGTGCCAGCAGCCAAGATCTTTCAGGATACTACGAGCAGTACTTC
CASSQDLSGYYEQYF
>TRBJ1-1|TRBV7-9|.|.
TGTGCCAGCAGCCCAACTTCAGCGGAAGCTTTCTTT
CASSPTSAEAFF
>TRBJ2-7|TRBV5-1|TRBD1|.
TGCGCCAGCAGCTTGGTATCAGGGGGTGGGTCCGAGCAGTACTTC
CASSLVSGGGSEQYF
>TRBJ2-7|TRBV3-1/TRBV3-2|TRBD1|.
TGTGCCAGCAGGGACGAAGGGGGCCCCTACGAGCAGTACTTC
CASRDEGGPYEQYF
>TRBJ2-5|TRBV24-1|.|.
TGTGCCACCGGAAACGGGATCCAAGAGACCCAGTACTTC
CATGNGIQETQYF
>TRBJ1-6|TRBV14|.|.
TGTGCCAGCAGCCAAGAGAGATCCTCCTATAATTCACCCCTCCACTTT
CASSQERSSYNSPLHF
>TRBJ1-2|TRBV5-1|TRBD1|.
TGCGCCAGCCGACCGGATCTAGGGGGCAACTATGGCTACACCTTC
CASRPDLGGNYGYTF
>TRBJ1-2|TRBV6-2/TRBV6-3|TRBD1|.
TGTGCCAGCAGTAAAACCGGGACAGAGCTAACCTCATACTATGGCTACACCTTC
CASSKTGTELTSYYGYTF